The present entry profiles one TCR beta chain with its context. The sample comes from a study of blood T cell repertoires in COVID-19. Some clones are missing from TCRdb's copy, which holds only in-frame ones; the method was immunoSEQ multiplex PCR. The sample has about 170,000 clones; 82% are singletons. V lost 5 bases, J lost 4 bases, and 8 bases stayed unmatched. There are 14 residues in the CDR3. Germline V lookup: CDR1 GTSNPN, CDR2 SVGIG (reference sequence). This sequence joins TRBV30 and TRBJ2-3, with 8 bases that match TRBD2. The clonotype comes from a woman between 70 and 85 years old with acute or convalescent COVID-19. The sample taken for sequencing was peripheral blood. CDR3 nucleotides: TGTGCCTGGGGGCGGGGGGTACGTGCAGATACGCAGTATTTT. This encodes CAWGRGVRADTQYF. Full variable domain (remainder filled in from reference TRBV30 and TRBJ2-3): SQTIHQWPATLVQPVGSPLSLECTVEGTSNPNLYWYRQAAGRGLQLLFYSVGIGQISSEVPQNLSASRPQDRQFILSSKKLLLSDSGFYLCAWGRGVRADTQYFGPGTRLTVL.